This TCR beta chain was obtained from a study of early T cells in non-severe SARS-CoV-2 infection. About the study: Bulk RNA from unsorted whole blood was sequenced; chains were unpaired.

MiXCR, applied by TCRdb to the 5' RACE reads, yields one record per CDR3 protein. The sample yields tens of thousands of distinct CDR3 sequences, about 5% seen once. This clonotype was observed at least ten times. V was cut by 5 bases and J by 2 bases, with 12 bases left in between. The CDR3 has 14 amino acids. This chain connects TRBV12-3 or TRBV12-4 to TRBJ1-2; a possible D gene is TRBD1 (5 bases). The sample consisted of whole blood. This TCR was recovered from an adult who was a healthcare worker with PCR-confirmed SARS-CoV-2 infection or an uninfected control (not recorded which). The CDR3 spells CASSPDRDNYGYTF. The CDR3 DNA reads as TGTGCCAGCAGTCCAGACAGAGACAACTATGGCTACACCTTC.